The T cell receptor beta chain described here comes from a study of OX40 agonist ivuxolimab in advanced cancers. This CDR3 spans 11 amino acids. With 11 bases removed from V and 2 bases from J, the gap between germline ends came to 7 bases. The V gene's germline CDR1 is MNHEY and CDR2 SMNVEV (reference sequence). Generated by immunoSEQ multiplex PCR, the TCRdb table keeps only in-frame clones and is missing some. The repertoire includes around 81,000 clones, around four fifths of them detected once, and around 7% sits in the top ten. The receptor was isolated from an adult with an advanced solid tumor such as melanoma, head and neck, liver or kidney cancer. The rearrangement uses TRBV27 and TRBJ1-5; TRBD1 is a possible D gene (5 bases). The material sequenced was CD4+ or CD8+ T cells sorted from blood, taken in a trial of the OX40 agonist ivuxolimab. In DNA, the CDR3 is TGTGCCGCGGGGGGCAATCAGCCCCAGCATTTT. Translating it yields CAAGGNQPQHF.